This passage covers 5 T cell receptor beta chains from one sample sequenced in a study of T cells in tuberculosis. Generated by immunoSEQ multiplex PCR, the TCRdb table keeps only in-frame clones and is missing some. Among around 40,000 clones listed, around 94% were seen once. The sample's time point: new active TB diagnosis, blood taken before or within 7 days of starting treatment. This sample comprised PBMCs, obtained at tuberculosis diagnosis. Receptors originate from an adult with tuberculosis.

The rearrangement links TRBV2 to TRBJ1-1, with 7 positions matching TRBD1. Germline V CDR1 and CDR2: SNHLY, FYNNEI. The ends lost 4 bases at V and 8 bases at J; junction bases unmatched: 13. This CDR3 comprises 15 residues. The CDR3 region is CASSVFSGWDSEAFF. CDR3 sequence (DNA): TGTGCCAGCAGTGTCTTCTCTGGTTGGGACAGCGAAGCTTTCTTT.

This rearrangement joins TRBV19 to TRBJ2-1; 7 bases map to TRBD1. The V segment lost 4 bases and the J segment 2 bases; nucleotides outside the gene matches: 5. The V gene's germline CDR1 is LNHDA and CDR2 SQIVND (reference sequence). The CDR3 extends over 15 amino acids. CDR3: CASSKDRAPYNEQFF. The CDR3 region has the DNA TGTGCCAGTAGTAAAGACAGGGCGCCCTACAATGAGCAGTTCTTC.

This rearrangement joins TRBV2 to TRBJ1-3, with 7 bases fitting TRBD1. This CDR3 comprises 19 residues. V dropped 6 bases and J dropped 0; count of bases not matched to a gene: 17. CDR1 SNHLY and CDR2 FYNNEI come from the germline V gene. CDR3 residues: CASRGIVQGRQYSGNTIYF. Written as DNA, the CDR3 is TGTGCCAGCAGGGGGATAGTACAGGGGCGGCAATACTCTGGAAACACCATATATTTT. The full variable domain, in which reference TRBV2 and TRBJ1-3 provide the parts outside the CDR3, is EPEVTQTPSHQVTQMGQEVILRCVPISNHLYFYWYRQILGQKVEFLVSFYNNEISEKSEIFDDQFSVERPDGSNFTLKIRSTKLEDSAMYFCASRGIVQGRQYSGNTIYFGEGSWLTVV.

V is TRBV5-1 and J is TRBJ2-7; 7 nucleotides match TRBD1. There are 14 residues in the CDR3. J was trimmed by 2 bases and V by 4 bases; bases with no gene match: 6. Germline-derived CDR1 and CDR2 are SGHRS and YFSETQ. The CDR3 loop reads CASSQDRPTYEQYF. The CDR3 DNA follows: TGCGCCAGCAGCCAGGACAGGCCGACCTACGAGCAGTACTTC.

DNA for the CDR3: TGTGCCAGCAGCCCCGGGACTAGCGGGGGGCTATATGCCGGGGAGCTGTTTTTT. It codes for CASSPGTSGGLYAGELFF. This chain joins TRBV7-6 and TRBJ2-2; 15 bases match TRBD2. Germline V gene sequence: CDR1 SGHVS, CDR2 FNYEAQ. The V segment lost 5 bases and the J segment 6 bases; nucleotides outside the gene matches: 10. The CDR3 is 18 residues long.